Listed below are T cell receptor beta chains from one sample, sequenced in a study of T-cell reconstitution after alpha-beta-depleted transplantation in children. TCRdb reprocessed the PCR reads with MiXCR, giving one entry per CDR3 protein. The sample records 500,000 to 600,000 distinct CDR3 sequences, around a third being singletons. The specimen comprised PBMCs from the stem cell graft donor, sampled from the stem cell graft. The source is a human donor who donated a stem cell graft to a child with aplastic anemia. The CDR3 runs from the conserved cysteine through the conserved F or W. The D gene is left open where the match is weak. Clone size is shown for a subset of rows, as once, few, many or a class of expanded clone.

j_call clone_size d_call v_call cdr3_nt cdr3_aa
TRBJ1-1 . . TRBV24-1 TGTGCCACCTCAGAGAACACTGAAGCTTTCTTT CATSENTEAFF
TRBJ2-2 many . TRBV5-1 TGCGCCAGCAGCTCTAGAAACACCGGGGAGCTGTTTTTT CASSSRNTGELFF
TRBJ1-1 few . TRBV27 TGTGCCAGCAGTTTATACAGGGATAGTGAAGCTTTCTTT CASSLYRDSEAFF
TRBJ2-2 few TRBD2 TRBV6-5 TGTGCCAGCAGTTCCGATCTGGAGACTAGCGTCACCGGGGAGCTGTTTTTT CASSSDLETSVTGELFF
TRBJ2-1 . TRBD2 TRBV25-1 TGTGCCAGCAGTGAAGCTAGCGGATTTCTCTACAATGAGCAGTTCTTC CASSEASGFLYNEQFF
TRBJ2-1 . . TRBV18 TGTGCCAGCTCACCACCAGGAGGGCTTTTGAACAATGAGCAGTTCTTC CASSPPGGLLNNEQFF
TRBJ1-1 few . TRBV27 TGTGCCAGCAGTGGCTCCGCCCGGAGAGAAGCTTTCTTT CASSGSARREAFF
TRBJ1-1 . . TRBV6-2/TRBV6-3 TGTGCCAGCAGTTACGGCCTTCGGCACGTGAACACTGAAGCTTTCTTT CASSYGLRHVNTEAFF
TRBJ1-1 . . TRBV9 TGTGCCAGCAGTCCCTCAGGGTCATTGAACACTGAAGCTTTCTTT CASSPSGSLNTEAFF
TRBJ2-3 few TRBD1 TRBV5-6 TGTGCCAGCAGCTTGGACAGGGGGGCCCGAGATACGCAGTATTTT CASSLDRGARDTQYF
TRBJ2-2 once . TRBV9 TGTGCCAGCAGCTCATCTCGGGGGGCGGGCACCGGGGAGCTGTTTTTT CASSSSRGAGTGELFF
TRBJ2-5 few TRBD2 TRBV4-1 TGCGCCAGCAGCCAAGATGTCATCGAGGGAGGGCGAGAGACCCAGTACTTC CASSQDVIEGGRETQYF
TRBJ2-7 few TRBD2 TRBV12-3/TRBV12-4 TGTGCCAGCAGTTGGGGGAAGACTAGCGGTACCTACGAGCAGTACTTC CASSWGKTSGTYEQYF
TRBJ1-5 . . TRBV12-3/TRBV12-4 TGTGCCAGCAGTTTAGTGATGAATCAGCCCCAGCATTTT CASSLVMNQPQHF
TRBJ1-4 . . TRBV11-1 TGTGCCAGCAGCTTCCCCTGGGCGGGTCCGACAACTAATGAAAAACTGTTTTTT CASSFPWAGPTTNEKLFF
TRBJ2-7 . . TRBV6-2/TRBV6-3 TGTGCCAGCACCTACAACAGGGAGGGCGAGCAGTACTTC CASTYNREGEQYF
TRBJ1-5 few . TRBV30 TGTGCCTGGAGTTGGCAGCCGAATCAGCCCCAGCATTTT CAWSWQPNQPQHF
TRBJ2-2 . TRBD1 TRBV20-1 TGCAGTGCTCGGGACAGGGTGGGACCCGACGGCACCGGGGAGCTGTTTTTT CSARDRVGPDGTGELFF
TRBJ1-2 few . TRBV27 TGTGCCAGCTCTAGGGTAGGCTATGGCTACACCTTC CASSRVGYGYTF
TRBJ1-6 few . TRBV15 TGTGCCACCAGCAGAGATGGGGATTCACCCCTCCACTTT CATSRDGDSPLHF
TRBJ2-5 . TRBD1 TRBV19 TGTGCCAGTAGTACGATACCTTCTCGACAGGGAGAGACCCAGTACTTC CASSTIPSRQGETQYF
TRBJ2-5 few TRBD1 TRBV29-1 TGCAGCGTGGGACAGGGTCTACAAGAGACCCAGTACTTC CSVGQGLQETQYF
TRBJ2-1 . . TRBV20-1 TGCAGTGCTAGAGATTCTCTTCTAGCGACCTACAATGAGCAGTTCTTC CSARDSLLATYNEQFF
TRBJ2-6 few TRBD2 TRBV11-2 TGTGCCAGCAGCTCTGGCGGGAGGGCCTCTGGGGCCAACGTCCTGACTTTC CASSSGGRASGANVLTF
TRBJ2-1 once TRBD1 TRBV7-7 TGTGCCAGCAGCCCTATCGAGGGCAGGGGGCCCTACAATGAGCAGTTCTTC CASSPIEGRGPYNEQFF
TRBJ2-2 few . TRBV5-1 TGCGCCAGCAGCCCCCCCGGACCGGTGGGCACCGGGGAGCTGTTTTTT CASSPPGPVGTGELFF
TRBJ2-3 few TRBD2 TRBV11-2 TGTGCCAGCAGCTCCCAGCGGGACCGCACAGATACGCAGTATTTT CASSSQRDRTDTQYF
TRBJ2-1 . . TRBV25-1 TGTGCCAGGTTAATCCAGGGTGGGAATGAGCAGTTCTTC CARLIQGGNEQFF